This TCR beta chain derives from a study of monozygotic twins with inflammatory bowel disease. TCRdb re-called the 5' RACE reads and gives one entry per CDR3 protein, without DNA. This sample's clone table lists 150,000 to 200,000 distinct CDR3 sequences. Germline V CDR1 and CDR2: LNHDA, SQIVND (reference sequence). The CDR3 covers 17 residues. The receptor was isolated from a human donor with ulcerative colitis or Crohn's disease, or a healthy co-twin of an affected twin (not recorded which). The chain has TRBV19 and TRBJ2-2; the D call of TRBD2 rests on TCRdb alone, since no DNA is present to check it. The sequenced sample consisted of blood. The CDR3 sequence is CASTSTSGRAGTGELFF. Full variable domain (missing parts from reference TRBV19 and TRBJ2-2): DGGITQSPKYLFRKEGQNVTLSCEQNLNHDAMYWYRQDPGQGLRLIYYSQIVNDFQKGDIAEGYSVSREKKESFPLTVTSAQKNPTAFYLCASTSTSGRAGTGELFFGEGSRLTVL.